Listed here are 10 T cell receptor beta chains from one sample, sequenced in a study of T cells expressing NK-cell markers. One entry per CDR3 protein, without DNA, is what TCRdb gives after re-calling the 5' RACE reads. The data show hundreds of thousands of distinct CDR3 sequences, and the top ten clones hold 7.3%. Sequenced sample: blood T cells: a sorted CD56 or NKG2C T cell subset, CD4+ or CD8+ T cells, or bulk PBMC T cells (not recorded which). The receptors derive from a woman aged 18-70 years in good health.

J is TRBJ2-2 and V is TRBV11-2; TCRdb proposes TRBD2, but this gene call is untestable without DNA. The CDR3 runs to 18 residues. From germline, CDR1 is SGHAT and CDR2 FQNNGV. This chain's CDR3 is CASSLSGSGRIRAGELFF.

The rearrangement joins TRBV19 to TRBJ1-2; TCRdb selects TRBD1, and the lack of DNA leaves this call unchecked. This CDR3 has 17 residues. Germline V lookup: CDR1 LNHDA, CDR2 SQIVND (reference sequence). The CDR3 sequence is CASSSQGAAPRGYGYTF.

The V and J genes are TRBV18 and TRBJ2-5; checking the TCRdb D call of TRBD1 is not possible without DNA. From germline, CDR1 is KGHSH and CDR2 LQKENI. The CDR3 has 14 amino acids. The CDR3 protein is CASSPFGAQETQYF.

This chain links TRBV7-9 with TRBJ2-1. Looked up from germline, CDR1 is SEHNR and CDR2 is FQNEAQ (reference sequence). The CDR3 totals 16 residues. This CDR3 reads CASSLVDSHLGNEQFF.

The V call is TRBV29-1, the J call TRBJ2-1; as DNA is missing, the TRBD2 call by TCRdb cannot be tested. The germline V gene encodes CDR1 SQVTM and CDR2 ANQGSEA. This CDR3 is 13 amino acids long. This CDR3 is CSVRASGRNEQFF.

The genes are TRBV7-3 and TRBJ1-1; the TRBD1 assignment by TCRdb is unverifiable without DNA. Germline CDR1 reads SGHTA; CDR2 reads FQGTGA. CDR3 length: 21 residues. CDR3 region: CASSPQGSLGDLVPGNTEAFF.

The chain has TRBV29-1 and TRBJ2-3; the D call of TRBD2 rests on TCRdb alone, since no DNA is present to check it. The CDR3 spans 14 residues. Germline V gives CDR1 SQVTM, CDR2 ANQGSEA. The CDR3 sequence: CSVEGGSGPDTQYF.

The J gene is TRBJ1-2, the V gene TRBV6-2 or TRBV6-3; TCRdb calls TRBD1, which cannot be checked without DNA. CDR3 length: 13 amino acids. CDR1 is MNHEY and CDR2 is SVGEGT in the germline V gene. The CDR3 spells CASGDRLSLGYTF.

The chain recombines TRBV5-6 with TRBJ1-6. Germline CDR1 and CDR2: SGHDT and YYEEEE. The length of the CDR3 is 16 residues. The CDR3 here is CASSPDRSSYNSPLHF. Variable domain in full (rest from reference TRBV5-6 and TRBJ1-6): DAGVTQSPTHLIKTRGQQVTLRCSPKSGHDTVSWYQQALGQGPQFIFQYYEEEERQRGNFPDRFSGHQFPNYSSELNVNALLLGDSALYLCASSPDRSSYNSPLHFGNGTRLTVT.

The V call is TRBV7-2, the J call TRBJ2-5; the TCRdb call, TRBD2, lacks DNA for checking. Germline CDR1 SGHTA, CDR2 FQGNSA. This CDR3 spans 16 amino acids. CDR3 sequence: CASSLVSAGVRETQYF.